The subject of this entry is one TCR beta chain. Which antigen it targets is not known. The data were taken from a study of CXCR3-negative and CXCR3-positive naive CD8 T cells (dated by TCRdb to about 2019). For the study in its entirety: Roughly 130 million TRB reads were obtained in total, roughly 1.5 +/- 0.3 million reads per library. The diversity and physicochemical repertoire analyses included around 10 donors pooled from two independent experiments. For the TRBV-TRBJ cluster analysis, the naive subsets came from 5 donors, while the memory cells came from 3 donors. Summary of the overall study and its limitations: Both naive subsets had comparably high repertoire diversity, while memory CD8+ T cells had much lower repertoire diversity. TRBV-TRBJ usage was similar between naive CXCR3-negative and CXCR3-positive cells from the same donor, while memory cells showed distinct patterns. TRB CDR3s from CXCR3-positive naive cells showed higher hydrophobicity (lower Kidera factor 4), lower energy, and higher strength and volume indices than CXCR3-negative naive cells. Because surface CD5, which is linked to self-reactivity in mice, was comparable between the naive subsets, TCR interaction strength was also inferred from the physicochemical properties of TRB CDR3s. CXCR3 expression partially decreased after cryopreservation, so most assays used freshly isolated PBMCs.

For every CD8+ T cell subset, approximately 300,000 cells were flow-sorted straight into RLT lysis buffer, and each subset was sorted in triplicate. To exclude memory contaminants, naive CD8+ T cells were stringently defined as CD45RO-CCR7+CD27+CD95-. Peripheral blood mononuclear cells were isolated from buffy coats using standard density gradient centrifugation. Naive CXCR3-negative and CXCR3-positive CD8+ T cells were flow-sorted using a FACSAria III. An RNeasy Mini Kit was used to extract total RNA from the sorted cells. Instrument on record: NextSeq 550. The Human TCR Profiling Kit (MiLaboratory) was used to prepare UMI-labeled 5' RACE TRB cDNA libraries. cDNA synthesis used the entire amount of extracted RNA, and PCR amplification then used the entire amount of cDNA produced. The libraries were made side by side, with each library going through the same number of PCR cycles. As for the original processing: With a minimum of two reads required per UMI, MIGEC and MiXCR pulled out about 50,000 +/- 10,000 unique UMI-labeled TRB cDNA molecules from each library. On average, about 40,000 +/- 10,000 functional in-frame TRB CDR3 nucleotide clonotypes lacking stop codons were found per library. After downsampling to 5000 UMI-labeled TRB molecules per sample, diversity metrics, including normalized Shannon-Wiener and Chao1, were computed in VDJtools. VDJtools computed clonotype-size-weighted physicochemical properties of the central five CDR3 residues: interaction energy, strength, volume and Kidera factor 4. Each entry corresponds to one CDR3 protein sequence from reads that TCRdb reprocessed, and DNA is not given. TCRdb assigned the V and J calls; the authors' analysis was not used. This specimen's table enumerates fewer than 90,000 distinct CDR3 sequences. Roughly 1.5% of the sample is held by the ten biggest clonotypes.

The source is a human donor in good health. Some clones in this sample may be carry-over from other donors' samples. What was sequenced was naive CXCR3- CD8+ T cells from blood. According to the study, the label for this sample's cell subset or site signals: CD45RO-CCR7+CD27+CD95- naive CD8+ T cells lacking CXCR3 (TNR3-).

The CDR3 region has the sequence CSVVPEGRIYGYTF. This receptor chain uses TRBV29-1 and TRBJ1-2; TCRdb gives TRBD1 as the D gene, but with no DNA this cannot be confirmed. Spanning cysteine to phenylalanine, the CDR3 consists of 14 amino acids. No DNA sequence was recorded. CDR1 SQVTM and CDR2 ANQGSEA are derived from the germline V gene. The entire variable domain, with the stretches around the CDR3 drawn from the reference TRBV29-1 and TRBJ1-2 proteins, is SAVISQKPSRDICQRGTSLTIQCQVDSQVTMMFWYRQQPGQSLTLIATANQGSEATYESGFVIDKFPISRPNLTFSTLTVSNMSPEDSSIYLCSVVPEGRIYGYTFGSGTRLTVV.